This record covers a single T cell receptor (beta chain). The antigen remains undetermined. The junction and the germline gene differ at one end; a read error may be behind it. This sample is part of a study of blood T cells in healthy people across ages. Study background: Template switching retrieved approximately one barcoded beta molecule for each two T cells.

The study isolated at least 6 million PBMCs from each sample. Per sample, no less than 5 micrograms of total RNA were extracted. Alongside a J-beta primer mix, a sample-barcoded 5' primer served in a second PCR lasting about 7 to 12 cycles. TCRdb fed the 5' RACE reads into MiXCR, producing one record per CDR3 protein. The table lists roughly 680,000 distinct CDR3 sequences, about 21% of them singletons. Study results and limitations: Higher diversity, along with more naive CD4+ cells, distinguished long-lived donors from aged donors.

This TCR was recovered from a man in his sixties or seventies in good health. The sequencing input was blood.

CDR3 coding DNA: TGTGCCAGCAGCCAGTCCGCCAGCGGAGGAGGGATCTTC. It is translated as CASSQSASGGGIF. The chain links TRBV3-1 to TRBJ2-1, with D possibly matching TRBD2 (6 bases). This CDR3 spans 13 amino acids. Per germline, CDR1 LGHDT and CDR2 YNNKEL (reference sequence).